This TCR beta chain emerged from a study of blood T cell repertoires in COVID-19. At the level of the study: COVID-19 samples from acute and convalescent phases originated in the United States, Italy and Spain.

In the study's own analysis: Cell counts per sample came from amplifying reference gene primers. Generated by immunoSEQ multiplex PCR, the TCRdb table keeps only in-frame clones and is missing some. V and J calls and clone size are copied from that table; D and trimming were computed from the DNA. The table shows under 350,000 clones, with 80% to 90% occurring only once. V was pared by 1 base and J by 12 bases, with 4 bases of the junction left unmatched. The CDR3 is 12 amino acids. Per germline, CDR1 MGHRA and CDR2 YSYEKL. This clone showed up just once. The specimen was peripheral blood. The clonotype originates from a man aged 40-49 years with acute or convalescent COVID-19. V and J are TRBV4-1 and TRBJ1-1; 8 nucleotides line up with TRBD1. Here the CDR3 DNA reads TGCGCCAGCAGCCAAGGAGGACAGGGTTCTTTCTTT. Translation: CASSQGGQGSFF.